The sample holds many counts of the clone carrying this TCR beta chain. What it binds is unknown. The time point here: newly diagnosed GD, antithyroid drugs for less than 3 months. PBMCs provided the RNA from which the TCR library was made. This sample is drawn from a study of regulatory T cells in long-lasting Graves disease. Study conclusions and caveats: Patients with persistent disease shared 2,741 public clonotypes, outpacing the 900 to 1,000 shared by new patients.

Combining iRepertoire HTBI primers with Arm-PCR of CDR3 regions, the authors built TCR beta libraries. TCRdb re-called the multiplex PCR reads through MiXCR, storing one row per CDR3 protein. The repertoire holds approximately 460,000 distinct CDR3 sequences, with around 17% as singletons. This sample was also put to use in a study of T cells in Graves' hyperthyroidism and ophthalmopathy. From that study: Primed by the HTBI set, a first-round RT-PCR was run on the TCR CDR3. Blood samples included most of the expanded thyroid clonotypes exceeding 0.001.

Sequencing used peripheral blood mononuclear cells (PBMCs), obtained at new diagnosis, from a patient treated with antithyroid drugs. This clonotype was sampled from a woman aged 25 to 45 with Graves disease.

This CDR3 is CASSPTWQDAYEQYF. In nucleotides, the CDR3 is TGTGCCAGCAGCCCAACCTGGCAGGACGCCTACGAGCAGTACTTC. The chain carries TRBV28 and TRBJ2-7, with D unclear. The V and J ends lost 6 bases and 2 bases respectively, with 17 bases between them. The CDR3 sequence is 15 residues long. Germline assignment: CDR1 MDHEN and CDR2 SYDVKM.